The present T cell receptor (beta chain) was sequenced within a study of shared clonotypes between healthy human individuals. This CDR3 contains 14 residues. Germline CDR1 and CDR2: SQVTM and ANQGSEA. V lost 5 bases, J lost 0 bases, and 11 bases lay in between. The input for sorted-subset replicate PCRs was about 210 ng DNA, some 28,000 T cell genomes. Some clones are missing from TCRdb's copy, which holds only in-frame ones; the method was immunoSEQ multiplex PCR. The sample includes millions of clones, 85% to 95% of them seen just once. Sequencing was done on a sample of naive CD4+ T cells from PBMCs. Subset given: CD45RA+ positively selected. This TCR derives from a man younger than 35 in good health. Some clones in this sample may be carry-over from other donors' samples. V is TRBV29-1 and J is TRBJ1-5; no clear D gene. The CDR3: CSVWEGLSNQPQHF. The CDR3 DNA is TGCAGCGTTTGGGAGGGCCTTAGCAATCAGCCCCAGCATTTT.